Listed here are 19 T cell receptor beta chains from one sample, sequenced in a study of cytomegalovirus exposure and HLA in healthy donors. Measured with immunoSEQ multiplex PCR; TCRdb has only the in-frame clones, and not every one. The sample shows about 130,000 clones, roughly nine tenths of them seen only once. Sequencing was done on a sample of PBMCs. Receptors originate from a woman aged 18 to 35 in good health and CMV-seronegative.

The V and J genes are TRBV27 and TRBJ2-7; the D is unclear. This CDR3 comprises 13 residues. Trimming left V 2 bases short and J 0 bases short, with 5 bases between. Germline V lookup: CDR1 MNHEY, CDR2 SMNVEV (reference sequence). The CDR3 loop is CASSLLSSYEQYF. For the CDR3, the DNA is TGTGCCAGCAGTTTACTGAGCTCCTACGAGCAGTACTTC.

The rearrangement uses TRBV11-3 and TRBJ2-1; perhaps TRBD2 as D (6 bases). V shed 5 bases and J shed 9 bases, with 20 bases lying between them. Per germline, CDR1 SGHNT and CDR2 YENEEA. CDR3 size: 15 residues. CDR3 protein: CASSPPSGVEGEQFF. CDR3 nucleotide sequence: TGTGCCAGCAGCCCACCGTCGGGGGTCGAGGGTGAGCAGTTCTTC.

The chain recombines TRBV7-9 with TRBJ1-5, with 9 bases fitting TRBD1. V shed 4 bases and J 1 base; nucleotides not matched to a gene: 2. The CDR3 totals 15 residues. CDR1 and CDR2 (germline): SEHNR, FQNEAQ (reference sequence). This CDR3 is CASSSGTGSNQPQHF. The CDR3 coding sequence is TGTGCCAGCAGCTCTGGGACAGGGAGCAATCAGCCCCAGCATTTT.

CDR3 protein: CASSEIGQSTDTQYF. Here the CDR3 DNA reads TGTGCCAGCAGTGAAATTGGGCAGAGCACAGATACGCAGTATTTT. This chain uses TRBV2 with TRBJ2-3; D gene uncertain. The germline CDR1 and CDR2 sequences are SNHLY and FYNNEI. This CDR3 region has 15 residues. V was cut by 2 bases and J by 0 bases, with 9 bases left in between.

The chain has TRBV6-5 and TRBJ2-7, with 12 positions matching TRBD1. The CDR3 length is 14 residues. V gave up 4 bases and J gave up 7 bases; unmatched junction bases: 5. From germline, CDR1 is MNHEY and CDR2 SVGAGI. CDR3 DNA sequence: TGTGCCAGCAGTTCCGGGACAGGGGGCTATGAGCAGTACTTC. Translated, it gives CASSSGTGGYEQYF.

This chain uses TRBV14 with TRBJ2-1, with 13 positions matching TRBD2. Germline trimming cut 5 bases from V and 9 bases from J; bases unmatched to any gene: 4. The CDR3 has 14 residues. Germline V CDR1 and CDR2: SGHDN, FVKESK. This chain's CDR3 is CASSGLAGVVEQFF. CDR3 bases: TGTGCCAGCAGCGGACTAGCGGGAGTAGTTGAGCAGTTCTTC.

The chain recombines TRBV19 with TRBJ2-1, with D possibly matching TRBD2 (5 bases). Per germline, CDR1 LNHDA and CDR2 SQIVND (reference sequence). Trimming left V 5 bases short and J 6 bases short, with 11 bases between. CDR3 size: 13 residues. CDR3 in amino acids: CASSAGSRNEQFF. In DNA, the CDR3 is TGTGCCAGTAGTGCGGGTTCACGCAATGAGCAGTTCTTC.

The gene calls are TRBV28 and TRBJ1-2; D possibly corresponds to TRBD1 (5 bases). Germline V gene sequence: CDR1 MDHEN, CDR2 SYDVKM. Between the trimmed V and J ends, which lost 6 bases and 7 bases, there was a span of 15 bases. The CDR3 covers 13 residues. The CDR3 loop is CASSKGFVSGYTF. DNA of the CDR3: TGTGCCAGCAGCAAGGGGTTTGTAAGTGGCTACACCTTC.

This clone was counted a few times. The chain recombines TRBV21-1 with TRBJ2-7; the D segment call TRBD2 is taken from the table without a DNA check. TRBV21-1 is a listed pseudogene. The CDR3 totals 14 residues. The CDR3 region is CASSKRALTYEQYF. For the CDR3, the DNA is TGTGCCAGCAGCAAGAGGGCTTTAACCTACGAGCAGTACTTC.

On this clone itself: The same CDR3 is also encoded by other DNA sequences in this sample. V gene TRBV20-1 combines with J gene TRBJ1-2; D gene ambiguous. The germline V gene encodes CDR1 DFQATT and CDR2 SNEGSKA (reference sequence). Trimming left V 3 bases short and J 3 bases short, with 5 bases between. The CDR3 is 11 amino acids. The CDR3 here is CSASRDYGYTF. As DNA, the CDR3 is TGCAGTGCTAGCCGGGACTATGGCTACACCTTC.

The rearrangement links TRBV4-1 to TRBJ1-5; D uncertain. The germline V and J ends were trimmed by 0 bases and 1 base, with 10 bases remaining between them. The V gene's germline CDR1 is MGHRA and CDR2 YSYEKL. The CDR3 contains 16 residues. CDR3 nucleotide sequence: TGCGCCAGCAGCCAAGATCCGGGATACAGCAATCAGCCCCAGCATTTT. Protein: CASSQDPGYSNQPQHF.

The chain combines TRBV27 with TRBJ2-5, with D perhaps matching TRBD2 (6 bases). CDR3 length: 12 residues. V shed 5 bases and J shed 3 bases, with 7 bases lying between them. Germline V gene data show CDR1 as MNHEY and CDR2 as SMNVEV (reference sequence). In DNA, the CDR3 is TGTGCCAGCAGTCGGGGGAAAGAGACCCAGTACTTC. It translates to CASSRGKETQYF.

The chain is built from TRBV2 and TRBJ2-3, with 7 bases identical to TRBD1. With 7 bases clipped from V and 0 bases from J, the junction kept 10 bases outside the gene matches. CDR3 size: 16 residues. The germline gives CDR1 SNHLY, CDR2 FYNNEI. The DNA for the CDR3 is TGTGCCAGCAATTCTCGAGTGACAGGGAGCACAGATACGCAGTATTTT. Residues: CASNSRVTGSTDTQYF.

The chain combines TRBV9 with TRBJ1-1; 11 nucleotides match TRBD1. CDR1 is SGDLS and CDR2 is YYNGEE in the germline V gene. V was clipped by 3 bases and J by 0 bases; unmatched bases: 4. The CDR3 covers 16 residues. For the CDR3, the DNA is TGTGCCAGCAGCGCCGGGACAGGGGGAGTGAACACTGAAGCTTTCTTT. Its translation is CASSAGTGGVNTEAFF.

CDR3: CASSLNKLTGIPDTQYF. The CDR3, as DNA: TGCGCCAGCAGCTTAAACAAGCTTACAGGGATACCAGATACGCAGTATTTT. The chain links TRBV5-1 to TRBJ2-3; possibly TRBD1 for D (6 bases). Trimming shortened V by 2 bases and J by 4 bases, and 20 bases separated the two germline ends. Germline V gene sequence: CDR1 SGHRS, CDR2 YFSETQ. The CDR3 has 17 amino acids.

V gene TRBV6-1 combines with J gene TRBJ2-1, with no clear D. Germline CDR1 MNHNS, CDR2 SASEGT. The V end lost 6 bases, the J end lost 0 bases, and 9 bases lay between the germline ends. This CDR3 contains 14 residues. For the CDR3, the DNA is TGTGCCAGCAGCCTAAAGAGCTCCTACAATGAGCAGTTCTTC. This translates into CASSLKSSYNEQFF.

The V call is TRBV5-1, the J call TRBJ1-4, with 10 positions matching TRBD1. The CDR3 spans 16 residues. CDR1 and CDR2 (germline): SGHRS, YFSETQ. V trimming: 0 bases; J trimming: 8 bases; junction bases outside the gene matches: 7. CDR3 in DNA: TGCGCCAGCAGCTTGGGATTGGGGACAGGGGAAGAAAAACTGTTTTTT. As protein: CASSLGLGTGEEKLFF.

CDR3 residues: CASSDQGFDYGYTF. CDR3 coding DNA: TGTGCCAGCAGTGACCAGGGCTTCGACTATGGCTACACCTTC. The chain couples TRBV6-5 to TRBJ1-2, with a weak D call TRBD1 (5 bases). Between the trimmed V and J ends, which lost 5 bases and 3 bases, there was a span of 13 bases. Germline CDR1 and CDR2: MNHEY and SVGAGI. CDR3 length: 14 residues.

This chain uses TRBV2 with TRBJ1-1; D gene ambiguous. Germline CDR1 and CDR2: SNHLY and FYNNEI. The CDR3 length is 17 residues. V lost 2 bases and J 5 bases, leaving 21 bases between the germline ends. In nucleotides, the CDR3 is TGTGCCAGCAGTGAACTTGTTTTCAGGTTCAGAAGGACTGAAGCTTTCTTT. It specifies CASSELVFRFRRTEAFF.